A selection of T cell receptor beta chains follows, all from one sample in a study of CD8+CD57+ T cells in acquired aplastic anemia. TCRdb analysed the reads with MiXCR anew, one entry per CDR3 protein. The sample holds around 200,000 distinct CDR3 sequences, approximately 51% seen once. Material: sorted CD4+, CD8+, or CD8+CD57+ T cells (not recorded which) from PBMCs. The source is a human donor with aplastic anemia. Each CDR3 is given with its conserved first and last residue. A D gene is named only where the DNA matches it firmly.

TRBJ1-2,TRBV24-1,.,CATSDHTAGAFTF
TRBJ2-7,TRBV6-1,TRBD2,CATLAGVYEQYF
TRBJ2-5,TRBV5-1,.,CASSLPIGLESGETQYF
TRBJ2-2,TRBV11-2,TRBD1,CASRRDRGLDTGELFF
TRBJ2-1,TRBV29-1,.,CSVRGGRYNEQFF
TRBJ1-2,TRBV5-1,.,CASSLTGYSYEDYGYTF
TRBJ1-1,TRBV10-2,.,CASSGTVGGRGRTTEAFF
TRBJ1-2,TRBV19,TRBD1,CASSQTGQGFYGYTF
TRBJ1-5,TRBV7-2,TRBD1,CASSLTGFNQPQHF
TRBJ2-2,TRBV7-6,.,CASSLAGLTGELFF
TRBJ2-7,TRBV12-5,TRBD2,CASGFGGWEYF
TRBJ1-2,TRBV5-1,TRBD1,CASSLTAGTDYGYTF
TRBJ2-2,TRBV12-3/TRBV12-4,.,CASSVPRGHSGELFF
TRBJ1-6,TRBV4-2,.,CASSLGGSTNSPLHF
TRBJ1-2,TRBV29-1,.,CSVDYRGGGYTF
TRBJ1-6,TRBV7-8,TRBD1,CASSSGTGATSSPLHF
TRBJ1-1,TRBV7-2,TRBD1,CASSSPGQDYTEAFF
TRBJ2-2,TRBV9,TRBD1,CASSVGQGSTGELFF
TRBJ1-3,TRBV7-6,TRBD1,CASTNHSGGASGNTIYF
TRBJ2-3,TRBV15,TRBD1,CATSRAGQEPADTQYF
TRBJ1-2,TRBV10-3,.,CASSEGGARSYGSTF
TRBJ2-2,TRBV24-1,.,CATSGDSGELFF
TRBJ2-7,TRBV2,.,CASSLGPKGTYEQYF
TRBJ2-7,TRBV5-5,.,CASSLEILAGEEQYF